This T cell receptor beta chain was identified during a study of identical twins. The germline gives CDR1 SGHVS, CDR2 FQNEAQ. CDR3 length: 15 residues. V lost 4 bases and J lost 6; bases outside the gene matches: 7. General study findings and limits: Zero-insertion analyses could be partly confounded by invariant MAIT and iNKT cells.

TCRdb redid the calling of the 5' RACE reads with MiXCR, one entry per CDR3 protein. Here the sample spans about 160,000 distinct CDR3 sequences, approximately 3.5% being singletons. All donors comprised healthy Caucasians. This clonotype was observed many times. The antigen is unknown. The TCR originated in a man between 18 and 35 years old in good health. The sequenced sample was memory T cells sorted from blood. The genes are TRBV7-8 and TRBJ2-1; TRBD1 aligns across 9 bases. The CDR3 protein is CASSSQGAPGNEQFF. The CDR3 DNA reads TGTGCCAGCAGCTCACAGGGGGCGCCGGGCAATGAGCAGTTCTTC.